These 5 T cell receptor beta chains share one sample of origin, sequenced in a study of blood T cells in healthy people across ages. With a J-beta primer mix and a sample-barcoded 5' primer, a second PCR ran about 7 to 11 cycles. In TCRdb, the 5' RACE reads were re-called with MiXCR into one record per CDR3 protein. Seen here are about a million distinct CDR3 sequences, 45% to 60% observed once, and the top ten hold around a fifth. Sequenced input: blood. The source is a woman aged 55 to 70 in good health.

CDR3 protein: CASSWGNDGYTF. The DNA of the CDR3 is TGTGCCAGCAGCTGGGGGAACGATGGCTACACCTTC. The V call is TRBV5-4, the J call TRBJ1-2; a possible D gene is TRBD1 (5 bases). This CDR3 region has 12 residues. In germline, CDR1 is SGHNT, CDR2 YYREEE (reference sequence). V lost 3 bases, J lost 6 bases, and 9 bases lay in between. Full variable domain (outside the CDR3, taken from reference TRBV5-4 and TRBJ1-2): ETGVTQSPTHLIKTRGQQVTLRCSSQSGHNTVSWYQQALGQGPQFIFQYYREEENGRGNFPPRFSGLQFPNYSSELNVNALELDDSALYLCASSWGNDGYTFGSGTRLTVV.

The CDR3 DNA follows: TGCAGCGTTGGTGCAGGGGGGGAGACCCAGTACTTC. As protein: CSVGAGGETQYF. This chain uses TRBV29-1 with TRBJ2-5, with D tentatively TRBD1 (7 bases). The V gene lost 4 bases and the J gene lost 5 bases, with 11 bases spanning the gap. The CDR3 sequence is 12 residues long. Germline values: CDR1 SQVTM, CDR2 ANQGSEA. Full variable domain (remainder filled in from reference TRBV29-1 and TRBJ2-5): SAVISQKPSRDICQRGTSLTIQCQVDSQVTMMFWYRQQPGQSLTLIATANQGSEATYESGFVIDKFPISRPNLTFSTLTVSNMSPEDSSIYLCSVGAGGETQYFGPGTRLLVL.

The chain is built from TRBV7-2 and TRBJ2-7; TRBD2 aligns across 12 bases. V trimming: 0 bases; J trimming: 7 bases; junction bases outside the gene matches: 4. This CDR3 region has 15 residues. Germline V CDR1 and CDR2: SGHTA, FQGNSA. CDR3 loop: CASSLALGLAGEQYF. CDR3 in DNA: TGTGCCAGCAGCTTAGCCCTAGGACTAGCGGGAGAGCAGTACTTC.

This chain connects TRBV27 to TRBJ2-1; the match to TRBD1 covers 9 bases. The CDR3 runs 13 residues. CDR1 and CDR2 from the germline V gene are MNHEY and SMNVEV (reference sequence). V trimming: 5 bases; J trimming: 15 bases; junction bases outside the gene matches: 11. Here the CDR3 DNA reads TGTGCCAGCAGTACGGGACAGGGAGGTATACGGTTCTTC. It encodes CASSTGQGGIRFF.

This clonotype was seen at least ten times. The chain links TRBV28 to TRBJ2-2, with D possibly matching TRBD1 (6 bases). The germline CDR1 and CDR2 sequences are MDHEN and SYDVKM. The CDR3 has 13 residues. V lost 5 bases to trimming and J lost 7 bases, with 11 bases between them. Here the CDR3 reads CASSTRGVGELFF. The CDR3 nucleotides are TGTGCCAGCAGTACCAGGGGAGTCGGGGAGCTGTTTTTT. Looking up the rest from reference TRBV28 and TRBJ2-2 gives the full variable domain: DVKVTQSSRYLVKRTGEKVFLECVQDMDHENMFWYRQDPGLGLRLIYFSYDVKMKEKGDIPEGYSVSREKKERFSLILESASTNQTSMYLCASSTRGVGELFFGEGSRLTVL.